This T cell receptor (beta chain) derives from a study of technical replicates of blood from a handful of donors. Sequencing used immunoSEQ multiplex PCR; TCRdb keeps in-frame clones, though not all of them. The sample yields under 85,000 clones, more than 85% seen once. With V trimmed by 3 bases and J by 3 bases, 7 bases remained unmatched. CDR3 size: 17 residues. Germline CDR1 SGHTA, CDR2 FQGTGA. This clone has a single count. The source of this sequence is a human donor in good health. Some clones in this sample may be carry-over from other donors' samples. Material for sequencing was T cells isolated from PBMCs. This chain joins TRBV7-3 and TRBJ2-1; TRBD2 agrees at 11 bases. The CDR3 DNA follows: TGTGCCAGCAGCTTCGGTTCCGGGACTAGCGGCTACAATGAGCAGTTCTTC. Translation: CASSFGSGTSGYNEQFF.